The sequence of this T cell receptor (beta chain) was determined in a study of blood T cell repertoires in COVID-19. Overall study context: Italy, Spain and the United States were the sources of the convalescent and acute COVID-19 samples. T cells, B-cell-depleted T cells, or PBMCs provided the cDNA or gDNA that served as material.

Per the original data handling: Researchers report that nucleated cell counts were estimated from reference gene primer amplification. The assay was immunoSEQ multiplex PCR, and TCRdb's table has in-frame clones only and misses some. Clone size and the V and J calls come from that table; the DNA yielded D and trimming. The sample lists 240,000 or so clones, 88% occurring once. This CDR3 has 15 amino acids. Trimming took 6 bases from V and 1 from J; bases not matched to a gene: 6. The germline V gene has CDR1 MNHEY and CDR2 SVGAGI. The source is a woman in her 30s with acute or convalescent COVID-19. The sample comprised peripheral blood. The V gene is TRBV6-5, the J gene TRBJ1-1; 9 positions agree with TRBD1. Here the CDR3 reads CASRIQGAQNTEAFF. CDR3 in DNA: TGTGCCAGCAGAATACAGGGGGCGCAGAACACTGAAGCTTTCTTT.